The T cell receptor beta chain under discussion was sequenced for a study of T cells expressing NK-cell markers. The CDR3 length is 13 residues. Germline values: CDR1 SNHLY, CDR2 FYNNEI. TCRdb reprocessed the 5' RACE reads, with one entry per CDR3 protein and no DNA. In all, the sample yields about 260,000 distinct CDR3 sequences. This TCR was recovered from a woman between 18 and 70 years old in good health. The sample taken for sequencing was blood T cells: a sorted CD56 or NKG2C T cell subset, CD4+ or CD8+ T cells, or bulk PBMC T cells (not recorded which). V usage is TRBV2 and J usage is TRBJ2-7; checking the TCRdb D call of TRBD2 is not possible without DNA. The CDR3: CARGLAGVYEQYF.